The 32 T cell receptor beta chains below all came from one sample that was sequenced in a study of early T cells in non-severe SARS-CoV-2 infection. A single record per CDR3 protein comes from TCRdb applying MiXCR to the 5' RACE reads. The sample includes around 70,000 distinct CDR3 sequences, roughly 10% seen only once; the top ten take less than 20%. Sequenced material: whole blood, taken at baseline. The receptors originated from an adult who was a healthcare worker with PCR-confirmed SARS-CoV-2 infection or an uninfected control (not recorded which).

The rearrangement links TRBV5-1 to TRBJ2-7, with 7 positions matching TRBD1. The CDR3 has 13 residues. Trimming cost V 3 bases and J 4 bases; bases outside gene matches: 4. Germline V lookup: CDR1 SGHRS, CDR2 YFSETQ. CDR3: CASSWTGAYEQYF. The CDR3 DNA follows: TGCGCCAGCAGCTGGACAGGAGCTTACGAGCAGTACTTC.

This clonotype was counted between two and nine times. The J gene is TRBJ2-3, the V gene TRBV6-4, with unresolved D. The CDR3 loop spans 11 amino acids. Germline V gene data show CDR1 as MRHNA and CDR2 as SNTAGT. Deletions cut 11 bases from V and 3 bases from J, with 9 bases between. CDR3: CAPPKTDTQYF. For the CDR3, the DNA is TGTGCCCCACCCAAAACAGATACGCAGTATTTT.

In its sample, this clonotype was seen many times. The V gene is TRBV10-3, the J gene TRBJ2-6; TRBD1 is a possible D gene (5 bases). The germline V gene encodes CDR1 ENHRY and CDR2 SYGVKD. V was shortened by 11 bases and J by 2 bases, with 13 bases between the two germline ends. The CDR3 has 14 amino acids. CDR3 nucleotide sequence: TGTGCCGTAGGGGTCCAGGCTGGGGCCAACGTCCTGACTTTC. Protein product: CAVGVQAGANVLTF.

The chain uses TRBV29-1 and TRBJ2-7; 9 bases fit TRBD2. V lost 2 bases and J lost 2; bases outside the gene matches: 7. The CDR3 consists of 15 residues. Germline CDR1 reads SQVTM; CDR2 reads ANQGSEA. As DNA, the CDR3 is TGCAGCGTTGAAACCCTAGCGGGAAAGCCCTACGAGCAGTACTTC. Protein product: CSVETLAGKPYEQYF.

In this sample, this clonotype turned up many times. This chain uses TRBV11-2 with TRBJ2-5; 15 bases line up with TRBD2. The CDR3 covers 16 residues. Germline lookup yields CDR1 SGHAT and CDR2 FQNNGV. V shed 4 bases and J 1 base; nucleotides not matched to a gene: 1. In DNA, the CDR3 is TGTGCCAGCAGCTGGACTAGCGGGGGGGGCCAAGAGACCCAGTACTTC. Translating gives CASSWTSGGGQETQYF.

In this sample, this clonotype turned up many times. The chain combines TRBV29-1 with TRBJ2-1; 13 bases agree with TRBD2. Germline CDR1 reads SQVTM; CDR2 reads ANQGSEA. Germline trimming cut 4 bases from V and 8 bases from J; bases unmatched to any gene: 8. There are 15 residues in the CDR3. The CDR3 spells CSVVWTSGRLDEQFF. The CDR3 DNA follows: TGCAGCGTTGTTTGGACTAGCGGGAGATTAGATGAGCAGTTCTTC.

This clonotype was detected many times. The chain uses TRBV7-9 and TRBJ2-1; no definite D call. This CDR3 is 15 amino acids long. The ends were cut back, 0 bases at V and 0 bases at J, with 6 bases in the middle. Germline CDR1 and CDR2: SEHNR and FQNEAQ (reference sequence). CDR3 nucleotides: TGTGCCAGCAGCTTAGCGGCAAGCTCCTACAATGAGCAGTTCTTC. Amino acid sequence: CASSLAASSYNEQFF.

The chain links TRBV27 to TRBJ1-2; D possibly corresponds to TRBD1 (5 bases). From germline, CDR1 is MNHEY and CDR2 SMNVEV (reference sequence). The CDR3 loop spans 14 amino acids. Trimming pared 0 bases from V and 5 bases from J, leaving 10 bases between. The DNA for the CDR3 is TGTGCCAGCAGTTTATCAGGGGTTGGGTATGGCTACACCTTC. Translating it yields CASSLSGVGYGYTF.

Remarks on this clonotype: A much bigger clone sits one base away, suggesting this may be a read error. The CDR3 protein is CSARDDTWAQETQYF. CDR3 bases: TGCAGTGCTAGAGACGACACATGGGCCCAAGAGACCCAGTACTTC. This sequence joins TRBV20-1 and TRBJ2-5, with D uncertain. The germline V gene encodes CDR1 DFQATT and CDR2 SNEGSKA (reference sequence). The CDR3 covers 15 residues. V was pared by 0 bases and J by 1 base, with 12 bases between.

This chain links TRBV21-1 with TRBJ1-4. TRBV21-1 is listed as a pseudogene. The CDR3 is 16 residues long. The CDR3 loop is CASRKGRTETNEKLFF. CDR3 sequence (DNA): TGTGCCAGCAGAAAAGGGAGGACGGAAACTAATGAAAAACTGTTTTTT.

This clonotype came up a few times. The CDR3 sequence is CASSYRQKEAFF. CDR3 bases: TGTGCCAGCAGTTACCGACAGAAAGAAGCTTTCTTT. The chain employs TRBV6-2 or TRBV6-3 and TRBJ1-1, with a weak D call TRBD1 (5 bases). Trimming removed 2 bases from V and 8 bases from J, with 9 bases in between. Germline V lookup: CDR1 MNHEY, CDR2 SVGEGT. The CDR3 contains 12 residues.

This clonotype was counted at least ten times. For the CDR3, the DNA is TGTGCCAGCAGTATCTACCCACAGGATAGCAATCAGCCCCAGCATTTT. Encoded protein: CASSIYPQDSNQPQHF. The V call is TRBV28, the J call TRBJ1-5; D perhaps matches TRBD1 (5 bases). The CDR3 runs 16 residues. V gave up 5 bases and J gave up 0 bases, with 14 bases separating them. Germline assignment: CDR1 MDHEN and CDR2 SYDVKM.

This clonotype has a handful of counts. The J gene is TRBJ1-2, the V gene TRBV29-1; D perhaps matches TRBD1 (5 bases). Germline V gives CDR1 SQVTM, CDR2 ANQGSEA. The CDR3 contains 12 residues. V was pared by 7 bases and J by 2 bases, with 11 bases between. This CDR3 is CSAPSGNYGYTF. The DNA for the CDR3 is TGCAGCGCTCCCTCAGGGAACTATGGCTACACCTTC.

This clonotype has at least ten counts. This chain uses TRBV21-1 with TRBJ1-1. TRBV21-1 is an annotated pseudogene. This CDR3 is 16 amino acids long. CDR3 protein: CASSKESADKNTEAFF. The CDR3, as DNA: TGTGCCAGCAGCAAAGAGTCGGCAGATAAGAACACTGAAGCTTTCTTT.

This clonotype was counted ten times or more. This rearrangement joins TRBV28 to TRBJ2-5; D ambiguous. Germline V lookup: CDR1 MDHEN, CDR2 SYDVKM. Trimming left V 8 bases short and J 5 bases short, with 24 bases between. This CDR3 has 16 amino acids. The CDR3 nucleotides are TGTGCCAGCGCCACCCGGACCGGAATCGCCCAGGAGACCCAGTACTTC. Protein product: CASATRTGIAQETQYF.

This clonotype was counted at least ten times. The V and J genes are TRBV12-3 or TRBV12-4 and TRBJ1-2; TRBD1 aligns across 9 bases. V was pared by 5 bases and J by 5 bases, with 3 bases of the junction left unmatched. The CDR3 has 13 residues. This CDR3 is CASSPGTGYGYTF. CDR3 DNA: TGTGCCAGCAGTCCCGGGACAGGGTATGGCTACACCTTC.

This clonotype was counted at least ten times. The chain couples TRBV6-2 or TRBV6-3 to TRBJ2-5, with D hard to call. Germline V CDR1 and CDR2: MNHEY, SVGEGT. V lost 2 bases and J 4 bases, leaving 5 bases between the germline ends. The CDR3 totals 12 residues. The CDR3 DNA reads TGTGCCAGCAGTTACGCTGGAGAGACCCAGTACTTC. It encodes CASSYAGETQYF.

This clonotype was counted ten times or more. For the CDR3, the DNA is TGTGCCAGCAGCCCAAAGTTGGCCAATCAGCCCCAGCATTTT. Amino acid sequence: CASSPKLANQPQHF. The rearrangement links TRBV28 to TRBJ1-5; D is unresolved. The CDR3 has 14 amino acids. The V end lost 6 bases, the J end lost 3 bases, and 12 bases lay between the germline ends. CDR1 and CDR2 from the germline V gene are MDHEN and SYDVKM.

At least ten counts were recorded for this clonotype. V is TRBV20-1 and J is TRBJ2-7; 9 bases line up with TRBD2. V lost 6 bases to trimming and J lost 5 bases; unmatched junction nucleotides: 8. Looked up from germline, CDR1 is DFQATT and CDR2 is SNEGSKA (reference sequence). The CDR3 is 13 amino acids. The CDR3, as DNA: TGCAGTGCCCAAGGGACTAGCTACCACGAGCAGTACTTC. This gives the protein CSAQGTSYHEQYF.

This sequence joins TRBV28 and TRBJ2-7; 11 nucleotides match TRBD2. Per germline, CDR1 MDHEN and CDR2 SYDVKM. The CDR3 spans 14 residues. The V segment lost 8 bases and the J segment 2 bases; nucleotides outside the gene matches: 5. The CDR3 DNA follows: TGTGCCAGCCTCCCTAGCGGGAGGCCCTACGAGCAGTACTTC. Protein: CASLPSGRPYEQYF.

The chain joins TRBV29-1 to TRBJ2-7; 8 bases map to TRBD1. The V gene's germline CDR1 is SQVTM and CDR2 ANQGSEA. The CDR3 is made up of 12 amino acids. V was clipped by 6 bases and J by 3 bases; unmatched bases: 4. The CDR3 sequence: CSVEGTGYEQYF. The CDR3 DNA sequence: TGCAGCGTCGAGGGGACAGGCTACGAGCAGTACTTC.

This clonotype was seen many times. Relative to the germline gene, one junction end is altered; a read error may explain this. The V gene is TRBV7-7, the J gene TRBJ2-7, with TRBD1 matching 9 bases. Per the germline V gene, CDR1 is SSHAT and CDR2 is FNYEAQ (reference sequence). The length of the CDR3 is 14 residues. The CDR3: CASSLGQGTYEQYF. The CDR3 nucleotides read TGTGCTAGCAGCCTGGGACAGGGAACCTACGAGCAGTACTTC. The full variable domain, its missing parts supplied by reference TRBV7-7 and TRBJ2-7, is GAGVSQSPRYKVTKRGQDVTLRCDPISSHATLYWYQQALGQGPEFLTYFNYEAQPDKSGLPSDRFSAERPEGSISTLTIQRTEQRDSAMYRCASSLGQGTYEQYFGPGTRLTVT.

This clonotype appeared a few times. The CDR3 here is CASSLQDSLWQFF. The CDR3 coding sequence is TGTGCCAGCAGCTTGCAAGACTCCCTATGGCAGTTCTTC. The chain joins TRBV7-9 to TRBJ2-1; the D is unclear. Trimming cost V 3 bases and J 12 bases, with 15 bases left between them. There are 13 residues in the CDR3. CDR1 and CDR2 from the germline V gene are SEHNR and FQNEAQ (reference sequence). The full variable domain, in which reference TRBV7-9 and TRBJ2-1 provide the parts outside the CDR3, is DTGVSQNPRHKITKRGQNVTFRCDPISEHNRLYWYRQTLGQGPEFLTYFQNEAQLEKSRLLSDRFSAERPKGSFSTLEIQRTEQGDSAMYLCASSLQDSLWQFFGPGTRLTVL.

The V call is TRBV20-1, the J call TRBJ1-4; no reliable D call. The germline CDR1 and CDR2 sequences are DFQATT and SNEGSKA (reference sequence). The CDR3 runs 14 residues. Trimming removed 1 base at V and 8 bases at J, with 14 bases between. In nucleotides, the CDR3 is TGCAGTGCTAGAGTTCAACAGCCTCAGGAAAAACTGTTTTTT. It is translated as CSARVQQPQEKLFF.

This clonotype occurred many times. The chain uses TRBV6-6 and TRBJ2-1; 9 nucleotides match TRBD1. Per the germline V gene, CDR1 is MNHNY and CDR2 is SVGAGI (reference sequence). The V and J ends lost 5 bases and 6 bases, in that order; junction bases with no gene match: 8. The CDR3 covers 15 residues. The CDR3: CASSTQGASGNEQFF. CDR3 coding DNA: TGTGCCAGCAGTACACAGGGGGCAAGTGGCAATGAGCAGTTCTTC.

This clonotype has ten or more counts. The chain couples TRBV3-1 to TRBJ2-5; weak D call: TRBD2 (6 bases). Trimming took off 1 base at V and 4 bases at J, with 10 bases between the two ends. Germline CDR1 is LGHDT and CDR2 is YNNKEL (reference sequence). The CDR3 runs 14 residues. The CDR3 DNA reads as TGTGCCAGCAGCCAAGGTGGAGGGTCAGAGACCCAGTACTTC. This gives the protein CASSQGGGSETQYF.

This clonotype showed up just a few times. This sequence joins TRBV9 and TRBJ2-1; D perhaps matches TRBD2 (5 bases). The ends were cut back, 0 bases at V and 10 bases at J, with 11 bases in the middle. Germline-derived CDR1 and CDR2 are SGDLS and YYNGEE. The CDR3 extends over 13 amino acids. The CDR3 sequence: CASSVDLAGEQFF. CDR3 coding DNA: TGTGCCAGCAGCGTAGATCTGGCGGGCGAGCAGTTCTTC.

This clonotype has a handful of counts. The chain couples TRBV7-6 to TRBJ2-5; no clear D. V gave up 5 bases and J gave up 2 bases, with 12 bases separating them. CDR1 and CDR2 from the germline V gene are SGHVS and FNYEAQ. This CDR3 is 14 amino acids long. CDR3 in amino acids: CASSPTTEQETQYF. CDR3 nucleotides: TGTGCCAGCAGCCCAACTACAGAACAAGAGACCCAGTACTTC.

The V call is TRBV10-2, the J call TRBJ1-5; D unclear. The CDR3 totals 12 residues. Germline V gene data show CDR1 as WSHSY and CDR2 as SAAADI. Trimming took 5 bases from V and 5 from J, leaving 7 bases between them. CDR3 sequence reads: CASSTGDQPQHF. The DNA for the CDR3 is TGCGCCAGCAGTACCGGGGATCAGCCCCAGCATTTT.

This clonotype came up a few times. The V and J genes are TRBV5-5 and TRBJ2-1; maybe TRBD2 (6 bases). V shed 7 bases and J shed 4 bases, with 15 bases lying between them. The CDR3 totals 14 residues. Germline V gene lookup returns CDR1 SGHKS and CDR2 YYEKEE (reference sequence). The CDR3 loop is CASVNPGGYNEQFF. The CDR3 DNA is TGTGCCAGCGTCAACCCCGGGGGATACAATGAGCAGTTCTTC. Looking up the rest from reference TRBV5-5 and TRBJ2-1 gives the full variable domain: DAGVTQSPTHLIKTRGQQVTLRCSPISGHKSVSWYQQVLGQGPQFIFQYYEKEERGRGNFPDRFSARQFPNYSSELNVNALLLGDSALYLCASVNPGGYNEQFFGPGTRLTVL.

The V call is TRBV28, the J call TRBJ2-7, with a possible D match to TRBD2 (6 bases). CDR3 length: 13 amino acids. Trimming removed 7 bases at V and 2 bases at J, with 12 bases between. Germline V gene lookup returns CDR1 MDHEN and CDR2 SYDVKM. The CDR3 nucleotides are TGTGCCAGCACCATTAGCGGTGCCTACGAGCAGTACTTC. It specifies CASTISGAYEQYF. Combining the CDR3 with reference TRBV28 and TRBJ2-7 gives the whole variable domain DVKVTQSSRYLVKRTGEKVFLECVQDMDHENMFWYRQDPGLGLRLIYFSYDVKMKEKGDIPEGYSVSREKKERFSLILESASTNQTSMYLCASTISGAYEQYFGPGTRLTVT.

The chain has TRBV6-5 and TRBJ2-7; perhaps TRBD1 as D (6 bases). This CDR3 has 14 residues. V was cut by 7 bases and J by 4 bases, with 17 bases left in between. Germline lookup yields CDR1 MNHEY and CDR2 SVGAGI. The CDR3 loop reads CASKGDNGWYEQYF. Written as DNA, the CDR3 is TGTGCCAGCAAAGGGGACAACGGATGGTACGAGCAGTACTTC.